What follows are 5 T cell receptor beta chains derived from one specimen sequenced in a study of blood T cell repertoires in COVID-19. Method: immunoSEQ multiplex PCR; TCRdb's copy keeps in-frame clones and lacks some. In the table there are some 100,000 clones, around 90% of which are singletons. The sample consisted of peripheral blood. The receptors originated from a human donor in a cohort sampled during active COVID-19.

This clone was detected only a few times. The gene calls are TRBV18 and TRBJ2-7; D uncertain. V was shortened by 3 bases and J by 4 bases, with 10 bases between the two germline ends. CDR3 length: 13 residues. Looked up from germline, CDR1 is KGHSH and CDR2 is LQKENI. The CDR3 DNA follows: TGTGCCAGCTCACCTAACACGGGTTACGAGCAGTACTTC. It encodes CASSPNTGYEQYF.

The chain is built from TRBV10-1 and TRBJ2-7; TRBD2 matches 8 bases. Trimming removed 2 bases from V and 2 bases from J; junction bases left unmatched: 5. Germline V gene lookup returns CDR1 WNHNN and CDR2 SYGVQD (reference sequence). This CDR3 is 15 amino acids long. The DNA of the CDR3 is TGCGCCAGCAGTGAGGGACTAGCCGCTACCTACGAGCAGTACTTC. Its protein product is CASSEGLAATYEQYF.

The rearrangement joins TRBV3-1 (or the pseudogene TRBV3-2) to TRBJ1-3; D unresolved. The germline V gene encodes CDR1 LGHDT and CDR2 YNNKEL (reference sequence). This CDR3 has 14 amino acids. Trimming removed 2 bases from V and 0 bases from J, with 5 bases in between. The CDR3 here is CASSQWSSGNTIYF. The DNA for the CDR3 is TGTGCCAGCAGCCAATGGAGCTCTGGAAACACCATATATTTT.

This clone was detected only a few times. The genes are TRBV3-1 (or the pseudogene TRBV3-2) and TRBJ1-1, with 8 bases aligning to TRBD1. The CDR3 spans 14 residues. Germline V CDR1 and CDR2: LGHDT, YNNKEL (reference sequence). The V gene end was trimmed by 4 bases and the J gene end by 5 bases; junction bases not matched to a gene: 6. CDR3: CASSRMTGETEAFF. The CDR3 DNA reads as TGTGCCAGCAGCCGGATGACAGGGGAGACTGAAGCTTTCTTT.

This clone was counted a few times. The rearrangement uses TRBV14 and TRBJ2-7; 7 nucleotides match TRBD2. With V trimmed by 2 bases and J by 3 bases, 13 bases remained unmatched. The CDR3 contains 17 residues. Germline V gene sequence: CDR1 SGHDN, CDR2 FVKESK. CDR3 DNA: TGTGCCAGCAGCCAAAAGGCGTCCTGGGGGGAGGGCTACGAGCAGTACTTC. Amino acid sequence: CASSQKASWGEGYEQYF.